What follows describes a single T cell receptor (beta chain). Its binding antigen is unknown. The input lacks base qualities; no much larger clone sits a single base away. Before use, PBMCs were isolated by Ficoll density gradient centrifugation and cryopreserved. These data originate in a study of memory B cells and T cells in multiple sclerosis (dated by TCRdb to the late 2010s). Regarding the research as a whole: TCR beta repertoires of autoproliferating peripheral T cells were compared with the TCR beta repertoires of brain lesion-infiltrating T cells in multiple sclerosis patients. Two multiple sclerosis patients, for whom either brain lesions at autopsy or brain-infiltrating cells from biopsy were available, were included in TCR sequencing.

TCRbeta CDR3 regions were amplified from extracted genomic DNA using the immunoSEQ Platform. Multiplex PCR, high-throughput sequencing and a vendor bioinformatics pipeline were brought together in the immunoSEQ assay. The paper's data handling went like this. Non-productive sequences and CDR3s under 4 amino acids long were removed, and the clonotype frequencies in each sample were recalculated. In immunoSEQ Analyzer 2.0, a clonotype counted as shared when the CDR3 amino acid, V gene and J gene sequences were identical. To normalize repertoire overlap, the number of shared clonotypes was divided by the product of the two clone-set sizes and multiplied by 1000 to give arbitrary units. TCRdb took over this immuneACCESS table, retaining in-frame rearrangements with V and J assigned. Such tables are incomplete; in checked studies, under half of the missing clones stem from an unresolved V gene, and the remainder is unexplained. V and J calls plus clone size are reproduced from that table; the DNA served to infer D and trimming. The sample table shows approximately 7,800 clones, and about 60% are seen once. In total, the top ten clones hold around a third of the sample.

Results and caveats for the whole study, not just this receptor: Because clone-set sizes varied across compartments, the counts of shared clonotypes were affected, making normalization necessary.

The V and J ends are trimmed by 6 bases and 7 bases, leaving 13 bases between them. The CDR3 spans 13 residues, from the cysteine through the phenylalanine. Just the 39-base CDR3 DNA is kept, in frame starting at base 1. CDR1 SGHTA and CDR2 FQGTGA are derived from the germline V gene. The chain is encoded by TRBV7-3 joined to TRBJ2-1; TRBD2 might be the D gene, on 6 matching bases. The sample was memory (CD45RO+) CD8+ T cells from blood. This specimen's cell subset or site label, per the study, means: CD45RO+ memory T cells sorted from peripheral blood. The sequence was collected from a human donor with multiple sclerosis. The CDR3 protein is CASSQGLVNEQFF. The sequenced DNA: TGTGCCAGCAGTCAGGGACTTGTAAATGAGCAGTTCTTC.